This TCR beta chain originates from a study of T cell repertoires in cytomegalovirus infection. Study context: HLA-C-restricted CMV epitopes, recently identified, and well-studied HLA-B-restricted ones were used by the study. Indications of both CMV infection and matching HLA type were provided by public TCR beta signatures. Study outcomes and limitations: Adding up the frequency of public TCR beta families identified people who carried CMV plus the relevant HLA. What dominated the ex vivo response were HLA-C-restricted CMV-specific TCR beta clonotypes.

This CDR3 is 15 amino acids long. Deletions cut 6 bases from V and 1 base from J, with 15 bases between. TCRdb reanalysed the reads using MiXCR and keeps one entry per CDR3 protein. This table holds some 350,000 distinct CDR3 sequences, approximately 30% found once. As to this clonotype: Its antigen is still unknown.

This chain joins TRBV12-3 or TRBV12-4 and TRBJ1-1; maybe TRBD1 (5 bases). Sequencing was performed on cultured PBMCs, taken from culture after CMV antigen stimulation. This TCR derives from a human donor in good health (CMV status not recorded). Some clones in this sample may be carry-over from other donors' samples. This chain's CDR3 is CASSRAGLSNTEAFF. CDR3 nucleotides: TGTGCCAGCAGCCGGGCGGGACTTTCGAACACTGAAGCTTTCTTT.